Listed below are T cell receptor beta chains from one sample, sequenced in a study of regulatory T cells in long-lasting Graves disease. Using its own MiXCR run on the multiplex PCR reads, TCRdb lists one record per CDR3 protein. The sample yields roughly 360,000 distinct CDR3 sequences, 12% seen once. The same sample was also studied in work on T cells in Graves' hyperthyroidism and ophthalmopathy.

Sequenced here: peripheral blood mononuclear cells (PBMCs), sampled at new diagnosis, from a patient treated with antithyroid drugs. The receptor set was obtained from a woman aged 18 to 35 with Graves disease. CDR3s include the opening cysteine and the closing phenylalanine or tryptophan. A D gene is named only where the DNA matches it firmly. Clone size is shown for a subset of rows, as once, few, many or a class of expanded clone.

clone_size j_call d_call v_call cdr3_aa cdr3_nt
many TRBJ2-1 TRBD2 TRBV19 CASEPGTSSYNEQFF TGTGCCAGTGAACCCGGGACTAGCAGCTACAATGAGCAGTTCTTC
few TRBJ1-1 - TRBV12-3/TRBV12-4 CASGQYTGNTEAFF TGTGCCAGCGGACAGTACACCGGGAACACTGAAGCTTTCTTT
many TRBJ1-2 - TRBV6-1 CASSERGQTGYTF TGTGCCAGCAGTGAACGTGGTCAAACTGGCTACACCTTC
few TRBJ1-2 - TRBV10-3 CAISLGPADGYTF TGTGCCATCAGTTTGGGACCGGCAGATGGCTACACCTTC
- TRBJ2-2 TRBD1 TRBV30 CAWSHGTAANTGELFF TGTGCCTGGAGTCATGGGACAGCCGCGAACACCGGGGAGCTGTTTTTT
few TRBJ2-1 TRBD2 TRBV20-1 CSGGGSYNEQFF TGCAGTGGGGGGGGCTCCTACAATGAGCAGTTCTTC
many TRBJ1-1 - TRBV2 CASSVEGNTEAFF TGTGCCAGCAGTGTGGAGGGGAACACTGAAGCTTTCTTT
many TRBJ2-1 - TRBV20-1 CSARDLEWDRFSNEQFF TGCAGTGCTAGAGATCTTGAGTGGGATCGTTTTAGCAATGAGCAGTTCTTC
- TRBJ2-2 - TRBV6-5 CASSYALGGLGTGELFF TGTGCCAGCAGTTACGCTCTAGGGGGATTGGGTACCGGGGAGCTGTTTTTT
many TRBJ2-1 - TRBV6-2/TRBV6-3 CASSYRGSREYNEQFF TGTGCCAGCAGTTATAGGGGGAGCAGGGAGTACAATGAGCAGTTCTTC
many TRBJ2-3 - TRBV30 CAWGELDSQYF TGTGCCTGGGGAGAACTAGATTCGCAGTATTTT
many TRBJ1-4 - TRBV27 CASSLRGTNEKLFF TGTGCCAGCAGTTTAAGGGGGACTAATGAAAAACTGTTTTTT
many TRBJ2-1 TRBD2 TRBV7-3 CASSWGGLAGLNEQFF TGTGCCAGCAGCTGGGGGGGACTAGCGGGCCTCAATGAGCAGTTCTTC